The rows below give T cell receptor beta chains drawn from one sample of a study of cytomegalovirus exposure and HLA in healthy donors. Some clones are missing from TCRdb's copy, which holds only in-frame ones; the method was immunoSEQ multiplex PCR. In the table there are some 120,000 clones, around 80% of which are singletons. Sample: PBMCs. The receptor source for this set is a woman under 30 in good health and CMV-seropositive. Each CDR3 is given with its conserved first and last residue. A D gene is named only where the DNA matches it firmly.

d_call j_call v_call cdr3_aa
NA TRBJ2-7 TRBV5-6 CASSSDSSYEQYF
TRBD2 TRBJ2-7 TRBV9 CASSGAGGHAYEQYF
TRBD1 TRBJ1-5 TRBV5-1 CASSLDRGNQPQHF
NA TRBJ2-7 TRBV27 CATMSSGVSYEQYF
TRBD1 TRBJ2-1 TRBV7-9 CASSPRTGVNEQFF
NA TRBJ1-5 TRBV25-1 CASSLSSNQPQHF
TRBD1 TRBJ2-3 TRBV7-9 CASSSADRDADTQYF
TRBD2 TRBJ2-2 TRBV11-3 CASSLGPTSGIHGELFF
NA TRBJ1-2 TRBV7-9 CASSSEGYTF
TRBD1 TRBJ2-7 TRBV19 CASKLTGGASYEQYF
TRBD2 TRBJ2-1 TRBV4-1 CASSQSPGTSGRRDEQFF
TRBD1 TRBJ1-2 TRBV5-1 CASSAGTGDYGYTF